These 15 T cell receptor beta chains originate from one sample sequenced in a study of CD8+CD57+ T cells in acquired aplastic anemia. Patients chosen for sequencing had CD8+CD57+ cells that had expanded, as shown by flow cytometry. CDR3 and TCR beta VDJ profiling relied on a genomic DNA template. TCRdb re-called the reads through MiXCR, storing one row per CDR3 protein. This table has 160,000 or so distinct CDR3 sequences, less than 60% appearing once. Sequenced input: sorted CD4+, CD8+, or CD8+CD57+ T cells (not recorded which) from PBMCs. The source of these receptors is a human donor with aplastic anemia.

This clonotype was counted ten times or more. The chain uses TRBV7-2 and TRBJ1-1; D is unclear. V lost 1 base, J lost 3 bases, and 12 bases lay in between. The CDR3 has 15 residues. CDR1 and CDR2 from the germline V gene are SGHTA and FQGNSA. As DNA, the CDR3 is TGTGCCAGCAGCTTAGAGTTCGGACGGGACACTGAAGCTTTCTTT. Protein sequence: CASSLEFGRDTEAFF.

A note on this clonotype: A much larger clone lies one base from this, so it may be a read error. V is TRBV4-2 and J is TRBJ1-5; D perhaps matches TRBD1 (5 bases). The CDR3 loop spans 16 amino acids. V was cut by 1 base and J by 2 bases, with 12 bases left in between. Germline V lookup: CDR1 LGHNA, CDR2 YNFKEQ. The CDR3 is CASSQVGTVGNQPQHF. DNA of the CDR3: TGTGCCAGCAGCCAAGTAGGGACCGTCGGCAATCAGCCCCAGCATTTT.

The gene calls are TRBV10-3 and TRBJ1-3; perhaps TRBD1 as D (6 bases). The V end was cut by 5 bases, the J end by 2 bases, with 13 bases between. Germline loops: CDR1 ENHRY, CDR2 SYGVKD. The CDR3 runs to 15 residues. The CDR3 spells CAISPAQGAGNTIYF. Here the CDR3 DNA reads TGTGCCATCAGTCCAGCACAGGGCGCTGGAAACACCATATATTTT.

This clonotype was picked up many times. CDR3 coding DNA: TGTGCCAGTAGTATAAACAGGGGGATGGGCAATCAGCCCCAGCATTTT. Encoded protein: CASSINRGMGNQPQHF. The chain uses TRBV19 and TRBJ1-5; 8 bases are shared with TRBD1. The V segment lost 2 bases and the J segment 2 bases; nucleotides outside the gene matches: 5. The CDR3 sequence is 16 residues long. CDR1 LNHDA and CDR2 SQIVND come from the germline V gene (reference sequence). Drawing the rest from reference TRBV19 and TRBJ1-5, the complete variable domain is DGGITQSPKYLFRKEGQNVTLSCEQNLNHDAMYWYRQDPGQGLRLIYYSQIVNDFQKGDIAEGYSVSREKKESFPLTVTSAQKNPTAFYLCASSINRGMGNQPQHFGDGTRLSIL.

A few counts support this clonotype. The chain has TRBV5-1 and TRBJ2-1; TRBD2 is a possible D gene (7 bases). Per germline, CDR1 SGHRS and CDR2 YFSETQ. Between the trimmed V and J ends, which lost 3 bases and 6 bases, there was a span of 19 bases. The CDR3 contains 16 residues. CDR3 coding DNA: TGCGCCAGCAGCTCCTCCGGAGGGGGGGCCTTCAATGAGCAGTTCTTC. Translating it yields CASSSSGGGAFNEQFF.

This clonotype was counted a few times. J is TRBJ1-2 and V is TRBV20-1; 7 bases line up with TRBD1. The V segment lost 4 bases and the J segment 8 bases; nucleotides outside the gene matches: 10. This CDR3 is built from 13 residues. CDR1 is DFQATT, CDR2 SNEGSKA, per germline (reference sequence). The CDR3 spells CSAKDRDVTGYTF. The CDR3 nucleotides are TGCAGTGCTAAAGACAGGGACGTTACGGGCTACACCTTC.

This clonotype is a singleton in its sample. The rearrangement links TRBV20-1 to TRBJ1-2; 10 bases map to TRBD1. J gave up 8 bases and V 6 bases, and 24 bases lay outside the gene matches. The CDR3 length is 18 residues. Germline CDR1 DFQATT, CDR2 SNEGSKA (reference sequence). For the CDR3, the DNA is TGCAGTGCAGAGGACAGGGGGACCGCCCCCACAGGTCTGGGGGGCTACACCTTC. Translated, it gives CSAEDRGTAPTGLGGYTF.

This clonotype was counted ten times or more. The chain has TRBV20-1 and TRBJ1-2, with a possible D match to TRBD1 (6 bases). There are 13 residues in the CDR3. V was cut by 6 bases and J by 2 bases, with 13 bases left in between. Germline V gene lookup returns CDR1 DFQATT and CDR2 SNEGSKA (reference sequence). CDR3 region: CSAIQGGNYGYTF. CDR3 DNA sequence: TGCAGTGCCATACAGGGCGGCAACTATGGCTACACCTTC.

There are a few counts of this clonotype. The chain links TRBV15 to TRBJ2-7; possible D gene TRBD1, 5 bases. Between the trimmed V and J ends, which lost 1 base and 4 bases, there was a span of 8 bases. The CDR3 length is 13 residues. CDR1 is LNHNV and CDR2 is YYDKDF in the germline V gene (reference sequence). DNA of the CDR3: TGTGCCACCAGCAGAGGGACAAGTTACGAGCAGTACGTC. It encodes CATSRGTSYEQYV.

Notes on this clonotype: The junction shows a germline mismatch at one end, possibly a read error. J is TRBJ1-1 and V is TRBV11-3, with unresolved D. This CDR3 spans 13 amino acids. Looked up from germline, CDR1 is SGHNT and CDR2 is YENEEA. CDR3 sequence: CASSFRENTETFF. CDR3 coding DNA: TGTGCCAGCAGCTTCCGGGAGAACACTGAAACTTTCTTT.

This clonotype was counted a single time. The chain carries TRBV7-9 and TRBJ1-2; 8 nucleotides line up with TRBD1. Trimming at V came to 1 base and at J to 9 bases, leaving 4 bases not matched to a gene. There are 13 residues in the CDR3. Germline V CDR1 and CDR2: SEHNR, FQNEAQ (reference sequence). CDR3 residues: CASSLGQGRSYTF. CDR3 bases: TGTGCCAGCAGCTTAGGACAGGGGAGAAGCTACACCTTC.

The chain recombines TRBV19 with TRBJ1-2; D is undetermined. The CDR3 totals 13 residues. In germline, CDR1 is LNHDA, CDR2 SQIVND (reference sequence). V was pared by 2 bases and J by 5 bases, with 9 bases between. The CDR3 bases are TGTGCCAGTAGTATACCCGGGGTTTATGGCTACACCTTC. Its protein product is CASSIPGVYGYTF.

Of note for this clonotype: This clone may be a read error of a much larger clone one base away. The gene calls are TRBV10-3 and TRBJ1-2, with D tentatively TRBD1 (6 bases). This CDR3 has 13 amino acids. Trimming stripped 10 bases from V and 3 bases from J, with 15 bases between. Germline loops: CDR1 ENHRY, CDR2 SYGVKD. CDR3 residues: CASDLGGHYGYTF. Here the CDR3 DNA reads TGTGCCAGCGACCTGGGGGGGCACTATGGCTACACCTTC.

This rearrangement joins TRBV19 to TRBJ1-5; D call uncertain. Germline V lookup: CDR1 LNHDA, CDR2 SQIVND (reference sequence). The CDR3 runs to 13 residues. V lost 5 bases to trimming and J lost 6 bases, with 11 bases between them. CDR3 DNA sequence: TGTGCCAGTAGTGGCGGTCGAGGTCAGCCCCAGCATTTT. Its translation is CASSGGRGQPQHF.

Only a few counts were recorded for this clonotype. This may come from a read error, since a much larger clone is one base off. The V gene is TRBV12-3 or TRBV12-4, the J gene TRBJ1-1; D is unclear. The CDR3 is 14 residues long. The CDR3 protein is CASGLAGMNTEAFF. As DNA, the CDR3 is TGTGCCAGCGGTTTAGCAGGCATGAACACTGAAGCTTTCTTT.